This T cell receptor (beta chain) stems from a study of cytomegalovirus exposure and HLA in healthy donors. Study-level points and caveats: A missense variant in DCLRE1C was later tied to TCR beta V- and J-gene trimming. The investigators catalogued 150 or so TCR beta chains as cytomegalovirus-associated.

The germline gives CDR1 MNHNY, CDR2 SVGAGI (reference sequence). V lost 2 bases to trimming and J lost 7 bases; unmatched junction nucleotides: 11. The CDR3 has 16 amino acids. 60 Vbeta and 13 Jbeta primers were used in PCR. TCRdb's copy holds only in-frame clones and misses some; the assay was immunoSEQ multiplex PCR. The sample gives more than 85,000 clones, approximately 81% of which show up once; about 4% is in the top ten. About this clone itself: Its antigen remains unidentified.

The source material was PBMCs. The V and J genes are TRBV6-6 and TRBJ1-2; TRBD1 matches at 9 bases. This clonotype was obtained from a female donor in good health and CMV-seropositive. CDR3 protein: CASSYGSRQGESGYTF. CDR3 DNA sequence: TGTGCCAGCAGTTACGGGTCCAGACAGGGGGAGAGTGGCTACACCTTC.